This passage covers 8 T cell receptor beta chains from one sample sequenced in a study of siplizumab effects on memory and regulatory T cells. Sequencing was performed with immunoSEQ multiplex PCR; in TCRdb, only in-frame clones are kept and a portion is missing. There are about 82,000 clones in the sample; roughly 87% occur only once, and over 1.5% lies in the top ten. The sequenced sample was Tregs sorted from blood. These receptors were taken from a human donor in good health.

V usage is TRBV10-3 and J usage is TRBJ2-3, with D unclear. V lost 4 bases, J lost 3 bases, and 5 bases lay in between. This CDR3 has 12 amino acids. The germline gives CDR1 ENHRY, CDR2 SYGVKD. The CDR3 is CAISVETDTQYF. The CDR3 DNA reads TGTGCCATCAGTGTAGAGACAGATACGCAGTATTTT.

This chain uses TRBV5-5 with TRBJ1-3; unclear D gene. Germline values: CDR1 SGHKS, CDR2 YYEKEE (reference sequence). The CDR3 has 15 residues. Between the trimmed V and J ends, which lost 4 bases and 0 bases, there was a span of 11 bases. The CDR3, as DNA: TGTGCCAGCAGCCTTGACTTACACTCTGGAAACACCATATATTTT. The encoded protein is CASSLDLHSGNTIYF.

V is TRBV5-1 and J is TRBJ2-3; TRBD2 is a possible D gene (6 bases). Trimming took 2 bases from V and 0 from J, leaving 7 bases between them. CDR1 is SGHRS, CDR2 YFSETQ, per germline. The CDR3 spans 14 residues. The CDR3 reads CASSFAGSTDTQYF. DNA for the CDR3: TGCGCCAGCAGCTTCGCGGGAAGCACAGATACGCAGTATTTT.

The chain uses TRBV12-5 and TRBJ2-1, with D perhaps matching TRBD1 (6 bases). CDR3 size: 15 residues. The germline V gene has CDR1 LGHNT and CDR2 FRNRAP. Trimming removed 0 bases from V and 8 bases from J, with 14 bases in between. This CDR3 reads CASGLVPTGPDEQFF. The CDR3 nucleotides are TGTGCTAGTGGTTTGGTCCCAACAGGGCCCGATGAGCAGTTCTTC.

The DNA for the CDR3 is TGTGCCAGCAGCCAAGAGCCGGGGAGCCCGAATTCACCCCTCCACTTT. Translating it yields CASSQEPGSPNSPLHF. The V call is TRBV4-2, the J call TRBJ1-6; D gene unclear. The germline V gene encodes CDR1 LGHNA and CDR2 YNFKEQ. This CDR3 contains 16 residues. V lost 0 bases to trimming and J lost 7 bases, with 13 bases between them.

The rearrangement links TRBV7-9 to TRBJ2-1, with D possibly matching TRBD2 (6 bases). This CDR3 has 13 amino acids. V was clipped by 4 bases and J by 6 bases, with 10 bases between them. Germline V CDR1 and CDR2: SEHNR, FQNEAQ (reference sequence). For the CDR3, the DNA is TGTGCCAGCAGCTCCAGAGCGGGCAATGAGCAGTTCTTC. Translation: CASSSRAGNEQFF.

The V gene is TRBV7-9, the J gene TRBJ2-7; TRBD1 matches 11 bases. With V trimmed by 5 bases and J by 6 bases, 6 bases remained unmatched. CDR3 length: 14 amino acids. CDR1 and CDR2 from the germline V gene are SEHNR and FQNEAQ (reference sequence). For the CDR3, the DNA is TGTGCCAGCAGCATCCGGGACAGGGGGTCCGAGCAGTACTTC. It specifies CASSIRDRGSEQYF.

The chain combines TRBV6-5 with TRBJ1-3, with D uncertain. The germline V gene encodes CDR1 MNHEY and CDR2 SVGAGI. The CDR3 runs to 13 residues. V was clipped by 4 bases and J by 2 bases, with 6 bases between them. The CDR3 region has the DNA TGTGCCAGCAGTTTATCACCTGGAAACACCATATATTTT. Its translation is CASSLSPGNTIYF.